These 23 T cell receptor beta chains share one sample of origin, sequenced in a study of Ad26.COV2.S vaccination and SARS-CoV-2 variants. As to treatment: 15 to 20 received Ad26.COV2.S at low or high dose, single or two shots; a few received placebo; per-sample allocation not given. The samples date from day 63 after the first vaccine or placebo injection. Sequenced by immunoSEQ multiplex PCR; TCRdb stores in-frame clones only, minus some. The sample consists of around 300,000 clones, roughly 90% of them appearing once. The sample was peripheral blood, taken in a trial of Ad26.COV2.S vaccine versus placebo. The receptors were gathered from a person between 18 and 65 years old who received the Ad26.COV2.S COVID-19 vaccine or a placebo.

Worth noting for this clone: The sample contains more than one DNA sequence encoding this CDR3. V and J are TRBV5-1 and TRBJ2-5, with D possibly matching TRBD2 (6 bases). CDR1 SGHRS and CDR2 YFSETQ come from the germline V gene. The CDR3 is 14 amino acids. Trimming stripped 0 bases from V and 1 base from J, with 7 bases between. CDR3 in amino acids: CASSLGRGQETQYF. The CDR3 bases are TGCGCCAGCAGCTTGGGGAGGGGCCAAGAGACCCAGTACTTC. Full variable domain (rest looked up from reference TRBV5-1 and TRBJ2-5): KAGVTQTPRYLIKTRGQQVTLSCSPISGHRSVSWYQQTPGQGLQFLFEYFSETQRNKGNFPGRFSGRQFSNSRSEMNVSTLELGDSALYLCASSLGRGQETQYFGPGTRLLVL.

The rearrangement links TRBV30 to TRBJ2-5; TRBD2 aligns across 11 bases. CDR1 and CDR2 from the germline V gene are GTSNPN and SVGIG (reference sequence). This CDR3 region has 14 residues. V was clipped by 5 bases and J by 3 bases; unmatched bases: 5. In nucleotides, the CDR3 is TGTGCCTGGGGGTGGGGACTAGCGGAAGAGACCCAGTACTTC. This codes for CAWGWGLAEETQYF.

The J gene is TRBJ1-1, the V gene TRBV9; 7 bases fit TRBD1. Germline V CDR1 and CDR2: SGDLS, YYNGEE. The trim removed 0 bases at V and 5 bases at J, leaving 7 bases unmatched. This CDR3 region has 15 residues. The DNA of the CDR3 is TGTGCCAGCAGCGTAGGGTCCAGGGGGGGAACTGAAGCTTTCTTT. Encoded protein: CASSVGSRGGTEAFF.

On this clone: At the DNA level, this CDR3 is encoded by other sequences in the same sample as well. The V gene is TRBV20-1, the J gene TRBJ1-1, with no clear D. Between the trimmed V and J ends, which lost 6 bases and 0 bases, there was a span of 5 bases. In germline, CDR1 is DFQATT, CDR2 SNEGSKA (reference sequence). The CDR3 is 11 amino acids. CDR3 sequence: CSASLNTEAFF. CDR3 DNA: TGCAGTGCATCGTTGAACACTGAAGCTTTCTTT.

This rearrangement joins TRBV14 to TRBJ2-7; possibly TRBD2 for D (6 bases). V gave up 0 bases and J gave up 6 bases, with 12 bases separating them. The germline CDR1 and CDR2 sequences are SGHDN and FVKESK. This CDR3 spans 14 amino acids. CDR3 DNA: TGTGCCAGCAGCCAAGAATTGTACGGGAGCGAGCAGTACTTC. It codes for CASSQELYGSEQYF.

The chain is built from TRBV29-1 and TRBJ2-5, with D unresolved. The CDR3 spans 11 residues. Between the trimmed V and J ends, which lost 5 bases and 2 bases, there was a span of 6 bases. Germline V CDR1 and CDR2: SQVTM, ANQGSEA. Written as DNA, the CDR3 is TGCAGCGTTAACAGTCAAGAGACCCAGTACTTC. Encoded protein: CSVNSQETQYF.

The chain couples TRBV14 to TRBJ1-2; D not resolved. The CDR3 loop spans 14 amino acids. The V end lost 0 bases, the J end lost 8 bases, and 13 bases lay between the germline ends. From germline, CDR1 is SGHDN and CDR2 FVKESK. DNA for the CDR3: TGTGCCAGCAGCCAAGATCTTGGGTCGCACGGCTACACCTTC. Translated: CASSQDLGSHGYTF.

This clone was observed a single time. The V call is TRBV5-1, the J call TRBJ1-2, with 8 bases aligning to TRBD1. This CDR3 region has 14 residues. After removal of 2 bases from V and 7 bases from J, the junction contained 7 bases not matched to a gene. Germline assignment: CDR1 SGHRS and CDR2 YFSETQ. For the CDR3, the DNA is TGCGCCAGCAGCTTATTTCGACAGGGGTCTGGCTACACCTTC. Its protein is CASSLFRQGSGYTF.

The chain recombines TRBV4-1 with TRBJ2-5; TRBD2 aligns across 7 bases. Germline assignment: CDR1 MGHRA and CDR2 YSYEKL. This CDR3 has 15 residues. V trimming: 3 bases; J trimming: 3 bases; junction bases outside the gene matches: 7. CDR3 DNA: TGCGCCAGCAGCCAGCGACTAGCAACGGAAGAGACCCAGTACTTC. Residues: CASSQRLATEETQYF.

V usage is TRBV7-2 and J usage is TRBJ1-4, with D maybe TRBD1 (5 bases). CDR3 length equals 13 residues. V shed 6 bases and J shed 4 bases, with 9 bases lying between them. Germline CDR1 and CDR2: SGHTA and FQGNSA. Here the CDR3 DNA reads TGTGCCAGCAGACCGGGGGGTAATGAAAAACTGTTTTTT. Amino acid sequence: CASRPGGNEKLFF.

The chain employs TRBV27 and TRBJ2-7; D is tentatively TRBD1 or TRBD2 (5 bases each). The CDR3 is made up of 13 amino acids. Deletions cut 3 bases from V and 8 bases from J, with 14 bases between. In germline, CDR1 is MNHEY, CDR2 SMNVEV (reference sequence). The CDR3 reads CASSFQGRGQQYF. The CDR3 nucleotides read TGTGCCAGCAGTTTTCAGGGACGGGGCCAGCAGTACTTC.

The chain joins TRBV7-6 to TRBJ1-5; no reliable D call. Trimming removed 1 base from V and 1 base from J, with 20 bases in between. This CDR3 has 19 residues. CDR1 SGHVS and CDR2 FNYEAQ come from the germline V gene. CDR3 loop: CASSLEGLGKWCSNQPQHF. CDR3 DNA: TGTGCCAGCAGCTTAGAGGGATTGGGGAAGTGGTGCAGCAATCAGCCCCAGCATTTT. The variable domain in full, completed from reference TRBV7-6 and TRBJ1-5, reads GAGVSQSPRYKVTKRGQDVALRCDPISGHVSLYWYRQALGQGPEFLTYFNYEAQQDKSGLPNDRFSAERPEGSISTLTIQRTEQRDSAMYRCASSLEGLGKWCSNQPQHFGDGTRLSIL.

This clone was observed a single time. The rearrangement uses TRBV30 and TRBJ2-1, with D uncertain. V lost 8 bases, J lost 0 bases, and 11 bases lay in between. There are 13 residues in the CDR3. CDR1 GTSNPN and CDR2 SVGIG come from the germline V gene (reference sequence). The CDR3 sequence: CARDKTSYNEQFF. The CDR3 DNA follows: TGTGCCCGAGACAAGACCTCCTACAATGAGCAGTTCTTC.

This chain uses TRBV7-9 with TRBJ1-1; the match to TRBD1 covers 7 bases. V lost 5 bases and J lost 1; bases outside the gene matches: 7. The CDR3 consists of 15 residues. The germline gives CDR1 SEHNR, CDR2 FQNEAQ (reference sequence). The CDR3 is CASSRQGMGNTEAFF. The CDR3 DNA sequence: TGTGCCAGCAGCCGACAGGGAATGGGGAACACTGAAGCTTTCTTT.

The J gene is TRBJ1-6, the V gene TRBV2, with D unresolved. The ends were cut back, 6 bases at V and 15 bases at J, with 9 bases in the middle. Per the germline V gene, CDR1 is SNHLY and CDR2 is FYNNEI. The CDR3 totals 10 residues. Here the CDR3 DNA reads TGTGCCAGCAGCGAGGTTTTCCTCCACTTT. It specifies CASSEVFLHF.

CDR3 region: CASSQGQGQFF. The CDR3 DNA reads as TGCGCCAGCAGCCAGGGACAGGGGCAGTTCTTC. This rearrangement joins TRBV4-1 to TRBJ2-1; 9 bases are a match to TRBD1. Germline V gene data show CDR1 as MGHRA and CDR2 as YSYEKL. The V segment lost 3 bases and the J segment 12 bases; nucleotides outside the gene matches: 0. The CDR3 has 11 amino acids.

In its sample, this clone was seen a few times. The V gene is TRBV11-2, the J gene TRBJ2-5, with D hard to call. CDR3 length: 11 amino acids. Germline values: CDR1 SGHAT, CDR2 FQNNGV. V was clipped by 4 bases and J by 5 bases, with 5 bases between them. CDR3 sequence (DNA): TGTGCCAGCAGCTCGACCGAGACCCAGTACTTC. Protein: CASSSTETQYF.

With regard to this clone: The same CDR3 is also encoded by other DNA sequences in this sample. The chain combines TRBV9 with TRBJ2-7, with no clear D. The germline V gene encodes CDR1 SGDLS and CDR2 YYNGEE. This CDR3 is built from 11 residues. The V and J ends lost 2 bases and 4 bases respectively, with 4 bases between them. CDR3 loop: CASSVGYEQYF. The CDR3 nucleotides read TGTGCCAGCAGCGTCGGTTACGAGCAGTACTTC.

The rearrangement uses TRBV19 and TRBJ1-6; D is unresolved. The CDR3 is made up of 15 amino acids. Germline CDR1 LNHDA, CDR2 SQIVND (reference sequence). V lost 5 bases, J lost 8 bases, and 16 bases lay in between. Here the CDR3 DNA reads TGTGCCAGTAGTCGGCGACCCTCCTTAGATTCACCCCTCCACTTT. Translated: CASSRRPSLDSPLHF.

V gene TRBV7-8 combines with J gene TRBJ2-7; D ambiguous. V lost 5 bases to trimming and J lost 4 bases, with 9 bases between them. CDR3 length: 12 residues. Per germline, CDR1 SGHVS and CDR2 FQNEAQ. CDR3: CASSRPSYEQYF. The CDR3 DNA reads as TGTGCCAGCAGCCGTCCAAGTTACGAGCAGTACTTC.

This chain connects TRBV19 to TRBJ2-3; TRBD2 is a possible D gene (7 bases). Trimming removed 3 bases from V and 1 base from J, with 11 bases in between. The CDR3 covers 15 residues. Germline CDR1 is LNHDA and CDR2 is SQIVND (reference sequence). The CDR3, as DNA: TGTGCCAGTAGTATCCCGGGGGGCGGCACAGATACGCAGTATTTT. Translated: CASSIPGGGTDTQYF. Full variable domain (rest looked up from reference TRBV19 and TRBJ2-3): DGGITQSPKYLFRKEGQNVTLSCEQNLNHDAMYWYRQDPGQGLRLIYYSQIVNDFQKGDIAEGYSVSREKKESFPLTVTSAQKNPTAFYLCASSIPGGGTDTQYFGPGTRLTVL.

V usage is TRBV5-1 and J usage is TRBJ2-5, with 10 bases aligning to TRBD2. The length of the CDR3 is 14 residues. From germline, CDR1 is SGHRS and CDR2 YFSETQ. After removal of 4 bases from V and 3 bases from J, the junction contained 3 bases not matched to a gene. CDR3 nucleotides: TGCGCCAGCAGCGTCAGCGGGGGGGAAGAGACCCAGTACTTC. This sequence encodes CASSVSGGEETQYF.

The chain links TRBV5-4 to TRBJ2-3, with unresolved D. CDR3 length: 13 amino acids. Per germline, CDR1 SGHNT and CDR2 YYREEE (reference sequence). The germline V and J ends were trimmed by 5 bases and 1 base, with 8 bases remaining between them. In DNA, the CDR3 is TGTGCCAGCAGAACGGACGGCACAGATACGCAGTATTTT. Its translation: CASRTDGTDTQYF.